The entry below gives a single TCR beta chain sequence along with its context. This entry belongs to a study of blood T cell repertoires in COVID-19. Study overall: Samples taken during acute and convalescent COVID-19 were collected in the United States, Italy and Spain. Sources were T cells, B-cell-depleted T cells, or PBMCs; the material itself was cDNA or gDNA.

In the original analysis: Amplification with reference gene primers provided the estimates of nucleated cell counts. Assay: immunoSEQ multiplex PCR; the TCRdb copy retains only in-frame clones and omits some. V, J and clone size were drawn from that table, and D and trimming were deduced from the DNA. The table records 250,000 or so clones, just under 90% of them present only once. V lost 6 bases, J lost 6 bases, and 14 bases stayed unmatched. The CDR3 covers 16 residues. The germline gives CDR1 SNHLY, CDR2 FYNNEI. Participant ages covered about 18 to 100 years across 24 US areas. The sequencing sample was made of PBMCs or T cells enriched from blood (not recorded which). The source is a woman in her twenties or thirties with acute COVID-19. The chain joins TRBV2 to TRBJ1-2; TRBD1 matches at 9 bases. The CDR3 DNA reads as TGTGCCAGCAGGGCAGGACAGGGGAGTTTGATAGATGGCTACACCTTC. It codes for CASRAGQGSLIDGYTF.